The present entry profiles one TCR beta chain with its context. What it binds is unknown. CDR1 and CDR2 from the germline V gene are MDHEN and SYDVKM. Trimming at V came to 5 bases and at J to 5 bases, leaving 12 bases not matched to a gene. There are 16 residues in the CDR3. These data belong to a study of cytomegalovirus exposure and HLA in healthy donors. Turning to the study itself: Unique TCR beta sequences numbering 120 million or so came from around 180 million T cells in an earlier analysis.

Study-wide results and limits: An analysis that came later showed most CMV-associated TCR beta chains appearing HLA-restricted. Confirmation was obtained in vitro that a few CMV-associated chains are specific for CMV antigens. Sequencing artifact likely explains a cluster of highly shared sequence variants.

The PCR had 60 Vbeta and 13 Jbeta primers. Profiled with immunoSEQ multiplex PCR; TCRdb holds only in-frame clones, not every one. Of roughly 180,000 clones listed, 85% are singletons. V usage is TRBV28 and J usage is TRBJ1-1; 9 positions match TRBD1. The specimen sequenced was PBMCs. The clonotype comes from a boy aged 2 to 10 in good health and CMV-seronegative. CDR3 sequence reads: CASSPRDRAKGTEAFF. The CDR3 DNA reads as TGTGCCAGCAGTCCAAGGGACAGGGCTAAGGGGACTGAAGCTTTCTTT.